This T cell receptor (beta chain) was captured in a study of T cell responses to AZD1222 COVID-19 vaccine. There are 13 residues in the CDR3. J gave up 10 bases and V 5 bases, and 5 bases lay outside the gene matches. CDR1 is SEHNR and CDR2 is FQNEAQ in the germline V gene (reference sequence). Assay: immunoSEQ multiplex PCR; the TCRdb copy retains only in-frame clones and omits some. This repertoire shows roughly 260,000 clones, about 92% found once; its top ten account for roughly 0.5%. This clone has just one count. Its specificity is not known. Findings and limits, study-wide: Spike-specific TCR breadth and depth went up after people got two AZD1222 doses. The sample set comprised mostly white British donors with more females, and clonal diversity was possibly underestimated.

The TCR was taken from an adult in good health. V gene TRBV7-9 combines with J gene TRBJ1-6, with TRBD1 matching 7 bases. This sample comprised peripheral blood, obtained on day 0 of AZD1222 vaccination. The CDR3 loop is CASSPGQVSPLHF. The CDR3 DNA reads as TGTGCCAGCAGCCCAGGACAGGTCTCACCCCTCCACTTT.